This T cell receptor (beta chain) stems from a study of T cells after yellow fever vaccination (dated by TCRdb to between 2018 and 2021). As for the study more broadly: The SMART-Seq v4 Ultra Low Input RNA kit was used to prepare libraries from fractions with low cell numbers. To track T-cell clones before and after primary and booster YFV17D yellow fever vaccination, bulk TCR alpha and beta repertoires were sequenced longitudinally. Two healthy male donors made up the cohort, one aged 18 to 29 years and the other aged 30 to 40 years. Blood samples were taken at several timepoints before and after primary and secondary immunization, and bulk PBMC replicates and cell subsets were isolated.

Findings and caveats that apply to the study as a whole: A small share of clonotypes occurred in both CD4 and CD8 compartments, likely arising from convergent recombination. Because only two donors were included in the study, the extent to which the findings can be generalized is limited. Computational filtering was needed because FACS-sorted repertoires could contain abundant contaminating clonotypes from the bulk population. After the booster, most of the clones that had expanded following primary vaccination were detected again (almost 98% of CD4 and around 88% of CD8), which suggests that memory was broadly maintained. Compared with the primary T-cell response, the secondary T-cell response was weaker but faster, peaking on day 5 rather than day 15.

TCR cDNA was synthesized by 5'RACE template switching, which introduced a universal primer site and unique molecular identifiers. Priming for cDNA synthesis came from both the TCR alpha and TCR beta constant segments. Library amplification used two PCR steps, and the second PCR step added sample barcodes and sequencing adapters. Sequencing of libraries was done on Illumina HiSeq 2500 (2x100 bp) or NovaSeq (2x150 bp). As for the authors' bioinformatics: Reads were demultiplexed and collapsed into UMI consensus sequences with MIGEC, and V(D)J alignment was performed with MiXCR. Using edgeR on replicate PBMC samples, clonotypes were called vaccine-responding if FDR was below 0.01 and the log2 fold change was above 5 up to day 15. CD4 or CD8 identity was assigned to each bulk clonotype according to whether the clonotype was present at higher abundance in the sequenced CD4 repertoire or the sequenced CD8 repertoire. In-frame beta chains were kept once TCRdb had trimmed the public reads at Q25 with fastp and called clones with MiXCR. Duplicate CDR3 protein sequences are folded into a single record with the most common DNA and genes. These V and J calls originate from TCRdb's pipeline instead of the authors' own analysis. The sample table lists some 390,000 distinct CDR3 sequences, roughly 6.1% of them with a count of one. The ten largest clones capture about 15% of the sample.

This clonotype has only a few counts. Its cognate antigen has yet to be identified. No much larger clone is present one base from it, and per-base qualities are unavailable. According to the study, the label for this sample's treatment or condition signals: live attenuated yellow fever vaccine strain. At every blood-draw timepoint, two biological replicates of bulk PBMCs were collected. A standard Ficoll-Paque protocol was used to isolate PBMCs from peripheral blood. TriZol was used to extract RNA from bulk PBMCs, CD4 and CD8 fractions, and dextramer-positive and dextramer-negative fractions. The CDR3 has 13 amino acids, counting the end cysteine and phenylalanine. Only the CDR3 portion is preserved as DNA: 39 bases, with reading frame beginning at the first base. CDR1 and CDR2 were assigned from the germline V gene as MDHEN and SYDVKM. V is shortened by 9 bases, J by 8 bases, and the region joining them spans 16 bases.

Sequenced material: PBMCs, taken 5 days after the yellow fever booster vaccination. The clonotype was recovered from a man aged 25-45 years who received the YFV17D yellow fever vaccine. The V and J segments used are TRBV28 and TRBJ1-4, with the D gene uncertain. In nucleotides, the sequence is TGTGCCAGTGCTAGCACCAGAGAAGAAAAACTGTTTTTT. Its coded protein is CASASTREEKLFF.